The 23 T cell receptor beta chains in this list originate from one sample, sequenced in a study of T cell responses to AZD1222 COVID-19 vaccine. Sequencing used immunoSEQ multiplex PCR; TCRdb keeps in-frame clones, though not all of them. The profile shows 90,000 to 150,000 clones, 75% to 95% of them singletons. The sample consisted of peripheral blood, taken on day 0 of AZD1222 vaccination. These receptors came from an adult in good health.

This chain uses TRBV7-8 with TRBJ1-2; D is undetermined. The V and J ends lost 5 bases and 1 base respectively, with 8 bases between them. Germline assignment: CDR1 SGHVS and CDR2 FQNEAQ. There are 13 residues in the CDR3. The CDR3 DNA sequence: TGTGCCAGCAGCGCAGACGGTAACTATGGCTACACCTTC. Translated, it gives CASSADGNYGYTF. Using reference TRBV7-8 and TRBJ1-2 for the parts outside the CDR3, the full variable domain is GAGVSQSPRYKVAKRGQDVALRCDPISGHVSLFWYQQALGQGPEFLTYFQNEAQLDKSGLPSDRFFAERPEGSVSTLKIQRTQQEDSAVYLCASSADGNYGYTFGSGTRLTVV.

This rearrangement joins TRBV27 to TRBJ1-5; 8 bases line up with TRBD1. This CDR3 is 13 amino acids long. V was clipped by 8 bases and J by 1 base; unmatched bases: 1. Germline CDR1 reads MNHEY; CDR2 reads SMNVEV (reference sequence). The CDR3 spells CASRQGSNQPQHF. CDR3 nucleotide sequence: TGTGCCAGCCGACAGGGGAGCAATCAGCCCCAGCATTTT.

The CDR3 reads CASSLRQGASNTEAFF. CDR3 nucleotides: TGTGCCAGCAGTTTGCGACAGGGGGCGTCGAACACTGAAGCTTTCTTT. V and J are TRBV27 and TRBJ1-1; TRBD1 matches at 10 bases. Germline CDR1 MNHEY, CDR2 SMNVEV (reference sequence). After removal of 3 bases from V and 1 base from J, the junction contained 5 bases not matched to a gene. The CDR3 runs to 16 residues.

The J gene is TRBJ2-5, the V gene TRBV19, with TRBD1 matching 11 bases. CDR3 length equals 13 residues. CDR1 and CDR2 (germline): LNHDA, SQIVND (reference sequence). After removal of 4 bases from V and 7 bases from J, the junction contained 2 bases not matched to a gene. The CDR3 DNA reads TGTGCCAGTAGTAGGGGACAGGGGGGGACCCAGTACTTC. Amino acids: CASSRGQGGTQYF.

This chain links TRBV6-2 or TRBV6-3 with TRBJ2-2; 8 bases are shared with TRBD1. Germline V gives CDR1 MNHEY, CDR2 SVGEGT. The CDR3 contains 17 residues. V was clipped by 2 bases and J by 0 bases; unmatched bases: 5. The CDR3 sequence: CASSYGGTGANTGELFF. CDR3 bases: TGTGCCAGCAGTTACGGCGGGACAGGCGCGAACACCGGGGAGCTGTTTTTT.

This chain joins TRBV5-5 and TRBJ1-5, with D possibly being TRBD1 (5 bases). Germline V gene lookup returns CDR1 SGHKS and CDR2 YYEKEE (reference sequence). Trimming removed 3 bases from V and 7 bases from J, with 14 bases in between. The CDR3 has 14 residues. CDR3: CASSSSGIGQPQHF. The CDR3 DNA follows: TGTGCCAGCAGCTCTTCAGGGATCGGGCAGCCCCAGCATTTT. The full variable domain, rest sourced from reference TRBV5-5 and TRBJ1-5, is DAGVTQSPTHLIKTRGQQVTLRCSPISGHKSVSWYQQVLGQGPQFIFQYYEKEERGRGNFPDRFSARQFPNYSSELNVNALLLGDSALYLCASSSSGIGQPQHFGDGTRLSIL.

DNA for the CDR3: TGTGCCAGCAGCAAGCGGGGTATTGAAGCTTTCTTT. Encoded protein: CASSKRGIEAFF. The chain joins TRBV11-2 to TRBJ1-1; D unclear. Per the germline V gene, CDR1 is SGHAT and CDR2 is FQNNGV. CDR3 size: 12 residues. V lost 5 bases and J lost 7, with 11 bases in between.

The rearrangement links TRBV11-2 to TRBJ2-1, with TRBD2 identical over 7 bases. CDR3 size: 14 residues. V lost 3 bases to trimming and J lost 5 bases; unmatched junction nucleotides: 4. CDR1 and CDR2 from the germline V gene are SGHAT and FQNNGV. The CDR3 protein is CASSFPAGNNEQFF. CDR3 nucleotide sequence: TGTGCCAGCAGCTTCCCAGCGGGAAACAATGAGCAGTTCTTC.

The genes are TRBV4-1 and TRBJ1-1; TRBD1 agrees at 8 bases. The CDR3 runs 14 residues. Germline V gene data show CDR1 as MGHRA and CDR2 as YSYEKL. The V and J ends lost 4 bases and 3 bases, in that order; junction bases with no gene match: 4. The CDR3 DNA is TGCGCCAGCAGCCTCGACAGGGGCGACACTGAAGCTTTCTTT. It encodes CASSLDRGDTEAFF.

V usage is TRBV2 and J usage is TRBJ1-4; D is unclear. Trimming took 4 bases from V and 8 from J, leaving 8 bases between them. Germline CDR1 and CDR2: SNHLY and FYNNEI. The CDR3 has 12 amino acids. The DNA for the CDR3 is TGTGCCAGCAGTGTGGTTGGAGAAAAACTGTTTTTT. Its protein is CASSVVGEKLFF.

The V gene is TRBV19, the J gene TRBJ2-1; the match to TRBD1 covers 10 bases. The V gene end was trimmed by 10 bases and the J gene end by 9 bases; junction bases not matched to a gene: 15. This CDR3 region has 15 residues. CDR1 and CDR2 from the germline V gene are LNHDA and SQIVND (reference sequence). CDR3 sequence: CATSRDRGLNGEQFF. CDR3 nucleotide sequence: TGTGCCACCTCTCGTGACAGGGGGCTGAATGGTGAGCAGTTCTTC.

The chain carries TRBV28 and TRBJ2-7; TRBD1 aligns across 7 bases. Losses at the gene ends were 1 base for V and 0 bases for J; bases not matched to a gene: 6. CDR3 length equals 16 residues. Germline V CDR1 and CDR2: MDHEN, SYDVKM. CDR3 DNA: TGTGCCAGCAGTTTATTGGGACAGCCTAGCTCCTACGAGCAGTACTTC. Protein product: CASSLLGQPSSYEQYF.

The J gene is TRBJ2-7, the V gene TRBV5-3, with 8 bases aligning to TRBD2. TRBV5-3 is an ORF; its function is uncertain. With V trimmed by 10 bases and J by 6 bases, 15 bases remained unmatched. CDR3 length equals 14 residues. CDR3 in DNA: TGTGCCGGAACCCCCCAGGGGACTAGGGCCGAGCAGTACTTC. Translated, it gives CAGTPQGTRAEQYF.

The rearrangement links TRBV27 to TRBJ1-2; weak D call: TRBD1 (6 bases). The V and J ends lost 6 bases and 2 bases respectively, with 16 bases between them. The CDR3 sequence is 15 residues long. Germline-derived CDR1 and CDR2 are MNHEY and SMNVEV (reference sequence). The CDR3 loop is CASSPHRDGNYGYTF. The DNA for the CDR3 is TGTGCCAGCAGCCCCCACAGGGATGGGAACTATGGCTACACCTTC.

The J gene is TRBJ1-3, the V gene TRBV28; no firm D call. CDR1 and CDR2 from the germline V gene are MDHEN and SYDVKM. Trimming removed 3 bases from V and 5 bases from J, with 2 bases in between. The CDR3 runs 11 residues. In nucleotides, the CDR3 is TGTGCCAGCAGTTTCCGAAACACCATATATTTT. Translation gives CASSFRNTIYF.

The genes are TRBV29-1 and TRBJ1-2; D is undetermined. The V end was cut by 4 bases, the J end by 6 bases, with 15 bases between. The CDR3 has 13 residues. Per the germline V gene, CDR1 is SQVTM and CDR2 is ANQGSEA. CDR3 loop: CSVAPRQNHGYTF. CDR3 DNA: TGCAGCGTTGCCCCGCGGCAAAACCATGGCTACACCTTC.

CDR3 residues: CASSPEDRRRSWAEAFF. The CDR3 DNA reads TGTGCCAGCAGCCCTGAAGATAGAAGGCGCTCTTGGGCTGAAGCTTTCTTT. The chain employs TRBV3-1 (or the pseudogene TRBV3-2) and TRBJ1-1, with D hard to call. Germline CDR1 LGHDT, CDR2 YNNKEL (reference sequence). This CDR3 comprises 17 residues. Trimming took off 4 bases at V and 6 bases at J, with 24 bases between the two ends.

This clone was picked up a small number of times. CDR3 bases: TGTGCCAGCAGCTCCGGGACGGGTTCCTACGAGCAGTACTTC. Protein product: CASSSGTGSYEQYF. The chain joins TRBV7-2 to TRBJ2-7, with D tentatively TRBD1 or TRBD2 (5 bases each). The CDR3 extends over 14 amino acids. The germline V gene encodes CDR1 SGHTA and CDR2 FQGNSA. V lost 4 bases and J 1 base, leaving 11 bases between the germline ends.

This chain uses TRBV2 with TRBJ2-4, with D perhaps matching TRBD1 (6 bases). V was shortened by 0 bases and J by 0 bases, with 12 bases between the two germline ends. The CDR3 has 17 residues. Per the germline V gene, CDR1 is SNHLY and CDR2 is FYNNEI. The CDR3 sequence: CASSEAGTGQAKNIQYF. The CDR3 coding sequence is TGTGCCAGCAGTGAAGCGGGAACGGGACAAGCCAAAAACATTCAGTACTTC.

The rearrangement links TRBV3-1 (or the pseudogene TRBV3-2) to TRBJ1-4; D gene uncertain. Trimming took off 4 bases at V and 5 bases at J, with 11 bases between the two ends. This CDR3 is built from 14 residues. Looked up from germline, CDR1 is LGHDT and CDR2 is YNNKEL (reference sequence). CDR3 nucleotide sequence: TGTGCCAGCAGCCCAGCCCCCGGGAATGAAAAACTGTTTTTT. Translating gives CASSPAPGNEKLFF.

This clone was observed a single time. The V call is TRBV5-1, the J call TRBJ1-1; 9 bases are shared with TRBD1. With V trimmed by 2 bases and J by 1 base, 6 bases remained unmatched. The germline V gene has CDR1 SGHRS and CDR2 YFSETQ. This CDR3 region has 16 residues. The DNA of the CDR3 is TGCGCCAGCAGCTTTGTTTACAGGGGGCAGAACACTGAAGCTTTCTTT. As protein: CASSFVYRGQNTEAFF.

This clone was recorded a few times. Other DNA sequences in this specimen translate into the identical CDR3. The rearrangement uses TRBV19 and TRBJ1-3; D ambiguous. V lost 2 bases and J 0 bases, leaving 2 bases between the germline ends. The CDR3 is made up of 13 amino acids. CDR1 is LNHDA and CDR2 is SQIVND in the germline V gene (reference sequence). CDR3 protein: CASSILSGNTIYF. The CDR3 DNA reads TGTGCCAGTAGTATACTCTCTGGAAACACCATATATTTT.

J is TRBJ1-4 and V is TRBV19; the D gene is possibly TRBD1 (5 bases). The CDR3 consists of 15 residues. Germline CDR1 is LNHDA and CDR2 is SQIVND (reference sequence). V was cut by 4 bases and J by 1 base, with 10 bases left in between. Written as DNA, the CDR3 is TGTGCCAGTAGTAACGGGCAGGGAACTAATGAAAAACTGTTTTTT. It translates to CASSNGQGTNEKLFF. The full variable domain, its missing parts supplied by reference TRBV19 and TRBJ1-4, is DGGITQSPKYLFRKEGQNVTLSCEQNLNHDAMYWYRQDPGQGLRLIYYSQIVNDFQKGDIAEGYSVSREKKESFPLTVTSAQKNPTAFYLCASSNGQGTNEKLFFGSGTQLSVL.